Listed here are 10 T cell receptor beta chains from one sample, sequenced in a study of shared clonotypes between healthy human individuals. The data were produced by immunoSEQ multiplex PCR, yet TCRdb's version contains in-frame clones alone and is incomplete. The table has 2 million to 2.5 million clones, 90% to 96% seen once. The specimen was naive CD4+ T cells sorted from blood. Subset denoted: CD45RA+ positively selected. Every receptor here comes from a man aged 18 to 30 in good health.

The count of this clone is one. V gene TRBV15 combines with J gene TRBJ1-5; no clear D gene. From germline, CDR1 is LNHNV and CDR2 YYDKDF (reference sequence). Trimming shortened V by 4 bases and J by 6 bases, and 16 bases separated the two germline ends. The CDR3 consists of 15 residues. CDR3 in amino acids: CATSMTGRSGQPQHF. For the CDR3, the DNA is TGTGCCACCAGCATGACTGGGAGGAGTGGTCAGCCCCAGCATTTT.

The CDR3 loop reads CASGSPSGGMHNEQFF. CDR3 nucleotides: TGTGCTAGTGGATCACCTAGCGGGGGGATGCACAATGAGCAGTTCTTC. The chain has TRBV12-5 and TRBJ2-1; 11 positions agree with TRBD2. The CDR3 contains 16 residues. Germline loops: CDR1 LGHNT, CDR2 FRNRAP. With 6 bases clipped from V and 5 bases from J, the junction kept 9 bases outside the gene matches.

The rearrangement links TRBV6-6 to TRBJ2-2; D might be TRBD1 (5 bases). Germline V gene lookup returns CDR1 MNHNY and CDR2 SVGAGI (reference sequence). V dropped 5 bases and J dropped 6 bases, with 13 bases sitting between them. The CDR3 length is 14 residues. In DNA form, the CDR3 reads TGTGCCAGCAGTGTAACAGGTGGTGCCGGGGAGCTGTTTTTT. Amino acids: CASSVTGGAGELFF.

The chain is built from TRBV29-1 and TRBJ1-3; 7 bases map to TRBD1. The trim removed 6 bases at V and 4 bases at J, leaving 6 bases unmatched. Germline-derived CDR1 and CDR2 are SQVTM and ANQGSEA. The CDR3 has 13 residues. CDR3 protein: CSVTGSKGNTIYF. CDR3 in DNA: TGCAGCGTGACAGGGTCGAAAGGAAACACCATATATTTT.

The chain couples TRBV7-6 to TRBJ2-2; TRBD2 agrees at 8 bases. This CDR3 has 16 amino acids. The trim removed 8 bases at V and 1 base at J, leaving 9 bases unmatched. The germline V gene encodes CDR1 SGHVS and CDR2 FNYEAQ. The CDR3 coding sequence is TGTGCCAGCCAGACTCTGGCGGGGGGGAACACCGGGGAGCTGTTTTTT. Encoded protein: CASQTLAGGNTGELFF.

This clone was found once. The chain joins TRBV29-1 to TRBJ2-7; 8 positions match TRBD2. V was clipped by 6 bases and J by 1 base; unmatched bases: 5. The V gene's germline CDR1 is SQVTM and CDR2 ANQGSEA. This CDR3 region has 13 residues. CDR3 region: CSVMRGDSYEQYF. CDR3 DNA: TGCAGCGTAATGCGGGGGGATTCCTACGAGCAGTACTTC.

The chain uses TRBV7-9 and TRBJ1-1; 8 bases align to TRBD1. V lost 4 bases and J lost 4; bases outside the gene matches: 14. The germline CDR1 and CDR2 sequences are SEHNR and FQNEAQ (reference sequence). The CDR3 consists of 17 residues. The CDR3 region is CASSWAFHRGGSTEAFF. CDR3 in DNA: TGTGCCAGCAGCTGGGCCTTTCACAGGGGGGGAAGCACTGAAGCTTTCTTT. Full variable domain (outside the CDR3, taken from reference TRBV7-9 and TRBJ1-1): DTGVSQNPRHKITKRGQNVTFRCDPISEHNRLYWYRQTLGQGPEFLTYFQNEAQLEKSRLLSDRFSAERPKGSFSTLEIQRTEQGDSAMYLCASSWAFHRGGSTEAFFGQGTRLTVV.

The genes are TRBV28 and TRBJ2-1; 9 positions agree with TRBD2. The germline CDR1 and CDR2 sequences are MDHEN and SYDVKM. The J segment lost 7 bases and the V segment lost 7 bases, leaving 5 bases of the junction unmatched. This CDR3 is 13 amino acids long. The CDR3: CASIGGGGNEQFF. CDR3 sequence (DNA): TGTGCCAGCATCGGCGGGGGGGGTAATGAGCAGTTCTTC.

CDR3: CASSQERGVNIQYF. CDR3 coding DNA: TGCGCCAGCAGCCAAGAAAGGGGCGTAAACATTCAGTACTTC. The chain joins TRBV4-3 to TRBJ2-4, with D tentatively TRBD1 (5 bases). The CDR3 loop spans 14 amino acids. The ends were cut back, 0 bases at V and 6 bases at J, with 9 bases in the middle. CDR1 and CDR2 from the germline V gene are LGHNA and YSLEER.

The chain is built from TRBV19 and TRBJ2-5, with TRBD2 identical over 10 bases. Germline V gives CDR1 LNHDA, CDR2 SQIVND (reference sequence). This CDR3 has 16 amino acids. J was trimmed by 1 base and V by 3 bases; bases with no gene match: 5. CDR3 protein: CASSIVGLAAQETQYF. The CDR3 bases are TGTGCCAGTAGTATCGTCGGACTAGCGGCCCAAGAGACCCAGTACTTC.